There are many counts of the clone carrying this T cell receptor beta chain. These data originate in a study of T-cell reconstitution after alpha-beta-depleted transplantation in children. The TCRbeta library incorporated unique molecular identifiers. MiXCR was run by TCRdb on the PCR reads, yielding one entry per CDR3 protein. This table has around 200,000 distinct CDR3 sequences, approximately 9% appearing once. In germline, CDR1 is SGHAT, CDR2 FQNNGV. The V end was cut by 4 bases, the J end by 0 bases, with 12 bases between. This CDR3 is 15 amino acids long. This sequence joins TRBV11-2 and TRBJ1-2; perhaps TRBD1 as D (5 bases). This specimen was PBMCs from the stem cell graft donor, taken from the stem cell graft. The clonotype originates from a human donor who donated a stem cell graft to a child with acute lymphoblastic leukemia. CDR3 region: CASSSQTGANYGYTF. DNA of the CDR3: TGTGCCAGCAGCTCCCAAACAGGAGCTAACTATGGCTACACCTTC.